The 15 T cell receptor beta chains below were found in one sample sequenced in a study of blood T cell repertoires in COVID-19. Clones were read by immunoSEQ multiplex PCR, and TCRdb kept only the in-frame ones, dropping some. Seen here are tens of thousands of clones, around 90% observed once, and the top ten hold 4.5% to 6.5%. Material for sequencing was peripheral blood. The source of these receptors is a man in his 60s with COVID-19, enrolled during active disease.

The chain has TRBV7-2 and TRBJ2-1; TRBD2 agrees at 10 bases. J lost 7 bases, V lost 5 bases, and 8 bases had no gene match. From germline, CDR1 is SGHTA and CDR2 FQGNSA. The CDR3 extends over 15 amino acids. CDR3 sequence: CASSASSGSRNEQFF. The CDR3, as DNA: TGTGCCAGCAGCGCATCTAGCGGGAGTCGGAATGAGCAGTTCTTC.

The chain combines TRBV21-1 with TRBJ1-1. TRBV21-1 is a known pseudogene. The CDR3 has 15 amino acids. CDR3 DNA: TGTGCCAGCAACCCGAGGGAAGGTCGGGTCACTGAAGCTTTCTTT. This gives the protein CASNPREGRVTEAFF.

This rearrangement joins TRBV12-3 or TRBV12-4 to TRBJ2-7; a possible D gene is TRBD1 (6 bases). V was trimmed by 0 bases and J by 3 bases, leaving 6 bases between them. The CDR3 sequence is 13 residues long. This CDR3 is CASSLATGYEQYF. In DNA form, the CDR3 reads TGTGCCAGCAGTTTAGCGACAGGCTACGAGCAGTACTTC.

For the CDR3, the DNA is TGTGCCAGCAGCTTAGGGGGAGACCAGCCCCAGCATTTT. This sequence encodes CASSLGGDQPQHF. The chain is built from TRBV11-3 and TRBJ1-5, with D unclear. The ends were cut back, 1 base at V and 7 bases at J, with 8 bases in the middle. This CDR3 is 13 amino acids long. Germline loops: CDR1 SGHNT, CDR2 YENEEA.

The V and J genes are TRBV7-3 and TRBJ2-5; D possibly corresponds to TRBD2 (5 bases). V lost 5 bases to trimming and J lost 3 bases, with 13 bases between them. The CDR3 is made up of 14 amino acids. In germline, CDR1 is SGHTA, CDR2 FQGTGA. This chain's CDR3 is CASSPQSGEETQYF. The CDR3, as DNA: TGTGCCAGCAGCCCCCAATCCGGGGAAGAGACCCAGTACTTC.

The J gene is TRBJ2-1, the V gene TRBV30; D possibly corresponds to TRBD2 (6 bases). The CDR3 is 15 amino acids. Germline CDR1 reads GTSNPN; CDR2 reads SVGIG (reference sequence). V lost 0 bases to trimming and J lost 2 bases, with 11 bases between them. CDR3 residues: CAWSVAGATYNEQFF. For the CDR3, the DNA is TGTGCCTGGAGTGTAGCGGGCGCCACCTACAATGAGCAGTTCTTC.

V and J are TRBV5-1 and TRBJ2-3; 10 bases map to TRBD2. Germline values: CDR1 SGHRS, CDR2 YFSETQ. The CDR3 covers 16 residues. Losses at the gene ends were 4 bases for V and 1 base for J; bases not matched to a gene: 6. CDR3 residues: CASSTKREGGTDTQYF. CDR3 nucleotides: TGCGCCAGCAGCACCAAGCGGGAGGGAGGCACAGATACGCAGTATTTT. Supplemented by reference TRBV5-1 and TRBJ2-3, the full variable domain reads KAGVTQTPRYLIKTRGQQVTLSCSPISGHRSVSWYQQTPGQGLQFLFEYFSETQRNKGNFPGRFSGRQFSNSRSEMNVSTLELGDSALYLCASSTKREGGTDTQYFGPGTRLTVL.

V and J are TRBV6-5 and TRBJ1-1; no reliable D call. Trimming took off 6 bases at V and 0 bases at J, with 11 bases between the two ends. This CDR3 is 14 amino acids long. In germline, CDR1 is MNHEY, CDR2 SVGAGI. Written as DNA, the CDR3 is TGTGCCAGCAGGGACTTGGCGGTGAACACTGAAGCTTTCTTT. Amino acid sequence: CASRDLAVNTEAFF.

The V and J genes are TRBV30 and TRBJ2-1; D remains unclear. The CDR3 covers 12 residues. Germline-derived CDR1 and CDR2 are GTSNPN and SVGIG (reference sequence). Trimming left V 4 bases short and J 4 bases short, with 8 bases between. CDR3 sequence reads: CAWKPVYNEQFF. The CDR3 DNA sequence: TGTGCCTGGAAGCCTGTATACAATGAGCAGTTCTTC.

The chain employs TRBV3-1 (or the pseudogene TRBV3-2) and TRBJ2-7; 12 bases agree with TRBD2. The CDR3 totals 14 residues. The germline V gene encodes CDR1 LGHDT and CDR2 YNNKEL (reference sequence). V shed 3 bases, J shed 4 bases, and the junction held 1 base outside the gene matches. This CDR3 reads CASSHGTSGYEQYF. The CDR3 bases are TGTGCCAGCAGCCACGGGACTAGCGGGTACGAGCAGTACTTC.

The gene calls are TRBV25-1 and TRBJ2-2, with TRBD1 matching over 9 bases. Trimming at V came to 3 bases and at J to 8 bases, leaving 4 bases not matched to a gene. The germline gives CDR1 MGHDK, CDR2 SYGVNS. The CDR3 extends over 14 amino acids. The CDR3, as DNA: TGTGCCAGCAGTGAGGGGGACAGGGTGGGGGAGCTGTTTTTT. Its protein is CASSEGDRVGELFF.

This clone occurred once. The V gene is TRBV6-6, the J gene TRBJ2-4; D perhaps matches TRBD2 (6 bases). This CDR3 contains 15 residues. The germline CDR1 and CDR2 sequences are MNHNY and SVGAGI (reference sequence). Trimming removed 6 bases from V and 0 bases from J, with 12 bases in between. The CDR3 DNA follows: TGTGCCAGCAGCCCCCTCGGGGGAGCCAAAAACATTCAGTACTTC. This codes for CASSPLGGAKNIQYF.

This rearrangement joins TRBV4-1 to TRBJ2-1, with D uncertain. Trimming cost V 2 bases and J 5 bases, with 19 bases left between them. Germline values: CDR1 MGHRA, CDR2 YSYEKL. The CDR3 is 17 residues long. CDR3 loop: CASSQNPTAPSDNEQFF. The CDR3 DNA sequence: TGCGCCAGCAGCCAAAACCCGACTGCCCCCTCGGACAATGAGCAGTTCTTC.

This chain joins TRBV27 and TRBJ2-2; tentatively, D is TRBD1 (6 bases). From germline, CDR1 is MNHEY and CDR2 SMNVEV (reference sequence). V shed 8 bases and J shed 2 bases, with 18 bases lying between them. The CDR3 is made up of 16 amino acids. The CDR3 loop reads CASQPRHRENTGELFF. Here the CDR3 DNA reads TGTGCCAGCCAGCCACGACACAGGGAAAACACCGGGGAGCTGTTTTTT.

In nucleotides, the CDR3 is TGTGCCAGCAGCCCCCCAAGGAGCGGGGTTAACTATGGCTACACCTTC. Translated: CASSPPRSGVNYGYTF. The gene calls are TRBV7-2 and TRBJ1-2, with unresolved D. The CDR3 covers 16 residues. Germline V lookup: CDR1 SGHTA, CDR2 FQGNSA. Deletions cut 5 bases from V and 1 base from J, with 17 bases between.